These T cell receptor beta chains were read from a single sample in a study of early T cells in non-severe SARS-CoV-2 infection. One entry per CDR3 protein, called by TCRdb with MiXCR from the 5' RACE reads. The profile covers approximately 90,000 distinct CDR3 sequences, with more than 10% appearing a single time and around 4.3% taken by the ten largest. This sample comprised whole blood, obtained at baseline. These receptors were taken from an adult who was a healthcare worker with PCR-confirmed SARS-CoV-2 infection or an uninfected control (not recorded which). CDR3s include the opening cysteine and the closing phenylalanine or tryptophan. A D gene is named only where the DNA matches it firmly. Expanded clones are given a class, and other clones once, few, many or no size at all.

v_call	d_call	clone_size	j_call	cdr3_nt	cdr3_aa
TRBV5-1	TRBD2	many	TRBJ2-3	TGCGCCAGCAGCTCCTCTAGCGGTAGCACAGATACGCAGTATTTT	CASSSSSGSTDTQYF
TRBV6-5	TRBD1	NA	TRBJ1-4	TGTGCCAGCAGTAGCGACAGGGGAACTAATGAAAAACTGTTTTTT	CASSSDRGTNEKLFF
TRBV7-6	NA	few	TRBJ2-5	TGTGCCAGCAGCCCGCGTCCAACGGAGACCCAGTACTTC	CASSPRPTETQYF
TRBV3-1	NA	NA	TRBJ2-7	TGTGCCAGCAGCCAAGAGGCCCTAGGGGTTGAGGCATCCTACGAGCAGTACTTC	CASSQEALGVEASYEQYF
TRBV28	TRBD1	few	TRBJ2-7	TGTGCCAGCAGTCCTTACGAGGGACAGGGGGCCGGCTACGAGCAGTACTTC	CASSPYEGQGAGYEQYF
TRBV28	TRBD2	many	TRBJ2-2	TGTGCCAGCAGTCAGAATCGGGGGGTCTCGTCCGGGGAGCTGTTTTTT	CASSQNRGVSSGELFF
TRBV6-4	NA	few	TRBJ2-7	TGTGCCAGCAGTGATTACACGGACGAGCAGTACTTC	CASSDYTDEQYF
TRBV19	NA	NA	TRBJ1-1	TGTGCCAGTAGTGGGGGTATGGGGCAGCCTGAGAGCACTGAAGCTTTCTTT	CASSGGMGQPESTEAFF
TRBV12-3/TRBV12-4	NA	NA	TRBJ1-3	TGTGCCAGCAGTTCCCAGGTGGGATGGGGCTCGCGAAACACCATATATTTT	CASSSQVGWGSRNTIYF
TRBV28	NA	NA	TRBJ2-6	TGTGCCAGCAGCCCCGTGGGGGCAGGCGCTGGGGCCAACGTCCTGACTTTC	CASSPVGAGAGANVLTF
TRBV27	TRBD1	NA	TRBJ2-7	TGTGCCAGCAGCACTCCAGGGGGTTCCCGATACGAGCAGTACTTC	CASSTPGGSRYEQYF
TRBV7-2	TRBD1	NA	TRBJ1-2	TGTGCCAGCAGCATAACAGGGGAGGTCTATGGCTACACCTTC	CASSITGEVYGYTF
TRBV7-2	NA	few	TRBJ2-7	TGTGCCAGCAGCTTAGGCAAGACCTACGAGCAGTACTTC	CASSLGKTYEQYF
TRBV30	NA	NA	TRBJ2-5	TGTGCCTGGAGTGTTAGGCAAGAGACCCAGTACTTC	CAWSVRQETQYF
TRBV7-9	TRBD1	few	TRBJ1-5	TGTGCCAGCAGCCTACCAGGGGGAAATCAGCCCCAGCATTTT	CASSLPGGNQPQHF
TRBV20-1	TRBD2	few	TRBJ2-3	TGCAGTGCCAAACTAGCGGGAGCCTCCTACGGGCAGTATTTT	CSAKLAGASYGQYF
TRBV9	TRBD1	few	TRBJ2-1	TGTGCCAGCAGCCCAAGGGACAGGGAGCAGTTCTTC	CASSPRDREQFF
TRBV5-1	NA	few	TRBJ2-1	TGCGCCAGCAGCTTAGAAGGCACCTACAATGAGCAGTTCTTC	CASSLEGTYNEQFF
TRBV27	TRBD1	NA	TRBJ1-2	TGTGCCAGCAGACTAACAGGGGGGAATGGCTACACCTTC	CASRLTGGNGYTF
TRBV2	NA	NA	TRBJ1-1	TGTGCCAGCCTCCCAAAGGGGAACACTGAAGCTTTCTTT	CASLPKGNTEAFF
TRBV10-3	NA	NA	TRBJ2-1	TGTGCCATCAGGGAGGTCCTCTACAATGAGCAGTTCTTC	CAIREVLYNEQFF
TRBV6-5	NA	few	TRBJ2-3	TGTGCCAGCAGCCGCGACCGCCCAAGCGTCACAGATACGCAGTATTTT	CASSRDRPSVTDTQYF
TRBV11-2	TRBD1	many	TRBJ1-6	TGTGCCAGCAGCTTGGGACAGCCAAATTCACCCCTCCACTTT	CASSLGQPNSPLHF